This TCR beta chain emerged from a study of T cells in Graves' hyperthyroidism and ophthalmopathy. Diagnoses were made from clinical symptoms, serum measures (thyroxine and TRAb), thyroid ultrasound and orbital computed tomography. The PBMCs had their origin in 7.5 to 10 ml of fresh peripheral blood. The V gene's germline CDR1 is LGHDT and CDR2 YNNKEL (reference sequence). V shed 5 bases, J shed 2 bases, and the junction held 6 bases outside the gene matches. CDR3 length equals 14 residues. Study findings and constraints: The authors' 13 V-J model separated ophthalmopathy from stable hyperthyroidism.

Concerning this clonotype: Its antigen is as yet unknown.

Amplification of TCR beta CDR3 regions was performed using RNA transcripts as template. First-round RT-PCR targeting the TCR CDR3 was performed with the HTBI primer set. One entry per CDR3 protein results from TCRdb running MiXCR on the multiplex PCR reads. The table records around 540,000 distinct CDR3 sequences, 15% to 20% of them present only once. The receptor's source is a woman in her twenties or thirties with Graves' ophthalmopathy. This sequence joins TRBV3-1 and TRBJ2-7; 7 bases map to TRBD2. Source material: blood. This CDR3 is CASSSGTTAYEQYF. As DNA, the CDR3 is TGTGCCAGCAGCTCCGGGACTACTGCCTACGAGCAGTACTTC.